This T cell receptor (beta chain) comes out of a study of CD8+ T cells in alopecia areata. Study information: Dosing with tofacitinib proceeded for 6 to 18 months, followed by 6 months off drug. The study, taken as a whole, reports: In lesional scalp, particularly from alopecia totalis/universalis, clonality was higher than in normal scalp. TCR sharing across patients was less clear than in mice, possibly HLA-related.

Extracted from the samples, RNA was reverse transcribed into cDNA to serve as the sequencing template. The protocol was immunoSEQ multiplex PCR, while the TCRdb copy is restricted to in-frame clones and leaves out a portion. The sample lists 160,000 or so clones; about 50% were seen once. Specimens obtained from alopecia areata patients comprised lesional scalp punch biopsies and peripheral blood. The germline gives CDR1 GTSNPN, CDR2 SVGIG (reference sequence). The CDR3 extends over 14 amino acids. V was clipped by 1 base and J by 8 bases; unmatched bases: 9. About this clone: No antigen is known for it.

The source was CD8+ T cells sorted from blood, collected at week 0. The chain couples TRBV30 to TRBJ1-2; 8 bases fit TRBD1. The receptor was isolated from a human donor with alopecia areata. DNA for the CDR3: TGTGCCTGGAGTGGTGGCAGGGGGCCCACCGGCTACACCTTC. Translating gives CAWSGGRGPTGYTF.